Listed below are T cell receptor beta chains from one sample, sequenced in a study of glioma-infiltrating T cells. TCRdb ran MiXCR on the multiplex PCR reads and lists one entry per CDR3 protein. The profile shows about 93,000 distinct CDR3 sequences, around 37% of them singletons. The sequencing sample was made of glioma tissue, nonneoplastic brain tissue, or PBMCs (not recorded which). All receptors derive from a human donor with low-grade glioma or glioblastoma, undergoing nonglioma brain surgery, or in good health (not recorded which). Each CDR3 is given with its conserved first and last residue. Fields, in order: clone size, V gene, J gene, D gene, CDR3 protein, CDR3 DNA. The D gene is left open where the match is weak. Only part of the rows carry a size: once, few, many, or a class if the clone is expanded.

.	TRBV6-2/TRBV6-3	TRBJ2-7	.	CASSYCSLNPYEQYF	TGTGCCAGCAGTTACTGCAGTCTTAACCCCTACGAGCAGTACTTC
many	TRBV7-2	TRBJ2-3	TRBD1	CASSPRTGSTDTQYF	TGTGCCAGCAGCCCTCGGACAGGTAGCACAGATACGCAGTATTTT
many	TRBV6-6	TRBJ2-5	.	CASSYARGWETQYF	TGTGCCAGCAGTTACGCACGGGGCTGGGAGACCCAGTACTTC
many	TRBV3-1	TRBJ1-1	.	CASGSGNTEAFF	TGTGCCAGCGGGTCCGGGAACACTGAAGCTTTCTTT
many	TRBV6-6	TRBJ1-1	.	CASSYSKPGNTEAFF	TGTGCCAGCAGTTACTCGAAACCGGGGAACACTGAAGCTTTCTTT
.	TRBV4-1	TRBJ2-7	.	CASSLDRRLAYYEQYF	TGCGCCAGCAGCCTGGACCGTCGTCTTGCCTACTACGAGCAGTACTTC
.	TRBV28	TRBJ2-3	.	CASSFRPTGRIMDTQYF	TGTGCCAGCAGTTTTCGCCCGACAGGGAGGATAATGGATACGCAGTATTTT
many	TRBV4-3	TRBJ2-1	TRBD2	CASSQELAVGSNEQFF	TGCGCCAGCAGCCAAGAACTAGCGGTGGGGTCCAATGAGCAGTTCTTC
many	TRBV19	TRBJ2-5	.	CASSIRGSHIQETQYF	TGTGCCAGTAGTATCCGAGGATCCCATATCCAAGAGACCCAGTACTTC
many	TRBV19	TRBJ2-1	TRBD2	CASSIRASGADNEQFF	TGTGCCAGTAGTATACGGGCCAGCGGGGCCGACAATGAGCAGTTCTTC
.	TRBV6-6	TRBJ1-1	.	CASSRGRSAEAFF	TGTGCCAGCAGTCGGGGGAGGAGCGCTGAAGCTTTCTTT
many	TRBV3-1	TRBJ1-2	.	CASSQDQLYGYTF	TGTGCCAGCAGCCAAGATCAGCTCTATGGCTACACCTTC
.	TRBV6-1	TRBJ2-7	TRBD1	CASNQGGQGLHEQYF	TGTGCCAGCAACCAAGGAGGACAGGGGCTCCACGAGCAGTACTTC
.	TRBV28	TRBJ2-7	TRBD1	CASNVQGSVNEQYF	TGTGCCAGCAACGTACAGGGGTCGGTAAACGAGCAGTACTTC